This T cell receptor beta chain was recorded in a study of T cell responses to AZD1222 COVID-19 vaccine. The study's findings and limits: Targeting of unmutated variant regions was reportedly seen in nearly half of spike-specific TCRs. Across spike, vaccine-associated CD4 TCRs were found, dominant at 160-218 and 743-854.

Only in-frame clones appear in the TCRdb table, and some are missing; sequencing was by immunoSEQ multiplex PCR. The table has 130,000 to 150,000 clones, about 93% seen once. The germline V gene encodes CDR1 LGHDT and CDR2 YNNKEL (reference sequence). This CDR3 region has 14 residues. With 4 bases removed from V and 4 bases from J, the gap between germline ends came to 13 bases. Regarding this clone: No antigen is known for it.

The sequencing used peripheral blood, collected on day 0 of AZD1222 vaccination. The chain is built from TRBV3-1 (or the pseudogene TRBV3-2) and TRBJ2-5; D possibly corresponds to TRBD2 (6 bases). This clonotype was sampled from an adult in good health. DNA for the CDR3: TGTGCCAGCAGCCCGAGGAGGGTAGCAGAGACCCAGTACTTC. Translating it yields CASSPRRVAETQYF.